This T cell receptor (beta chain) was recovered during a study of T cells in Graves' hyperthyroidism and ophthalmopathy. Looked up from germline, CDR1 is LGHDT and CDR2 is YNNKEL (reference sequence). The CDR3 contains 17 residues. V shed 4 bases, J shed 5 bases, and the junction held 16 bases outside the gene matches. Diagnoses were made from clinical symptoms, serum measures (thyroxine and TRAb), thyroid ultrasound and orbital computed tomography. This clonotype was recorded a few times. Template material for amplifying TCR beta CDR3 regions consisted of RNA transcripts. TCR CDR3 underwent first-round RT-PCR with the HTBI primer set. Using its own MiXCR run on the multiplex PCR reads, TCRdb lists one record per CDR3 protein. Of about 580,000 distinct CDR3 sequences listed, around 13% were seen once; the top ten hold 5% to 7%.

The J gene is TRBJ2-7, the V gene TRBV3-1, with 8 bases aligning to TRBD1. Sequenced input: blood. This clonotype originated in a woman between 25 and 40 years old with Graves' hyperthyroidism that later progressed to Graves' ophthalmopathy. The CDR3 nucleotides are TGTGCCAGCAGCCGAATAGGGACAGGTCTTGTACTCCACGAGCAGTACTTC. Translating it yields CASSRIGTGLVLHEQYF.